The 27 T cell receptor beta chains below all came from one sample that was sequenced in a study of CD8+CD57+ T cells in acquired aplastic anemia. It was genomic DNA that served as the template for profiling TCR beta VDJ and CDR3. From the reads, TCRdb called clonotypes with MiXCR, one entry per CDR3 protein. The repertoire holds some 220,000 distinct CDR3 sequences, roughly 35% seen once, with 0.95% to 1.2% in the top ten. The sequencing sample was made of sorted CD4+, CD8+, or CD8+CD57+ T cells (not recorded which) from PBMCs. The receptors here all came from a human donor in good health, serving as a control.

In this sample, this clonotype turned up many times. The chain couples TRBV2 to TRBJ1-6, with D possibly matching TRBD1 (5 bases). This CDR3 is built from 15 residues. The germline V gene has CDR1 SNHLY and CDR2 FYNNEI. The V end lost 4 bases, the J end lost 0 bases, and 7 bases lay between the germline ends. CDR3 loop: CASSAGSSYNSPLHF. The CDR3 region has the DNA TGTGCCAGCAGTGCAGGGAGCTCCTATAATTCACCCCTCCACTTT.

The rearrangement joins TRBV6-1 to TRBJ2-1; 10 bases are a match to TRBD1. J gave up 3 bases and V 5 bases, and 4 bases lay outside the gene matches. The CDR3 has 15 residues. Germline V lookup: CDR1 MNHNS, CDR2 SASEGT. The CDR3 DNA reads TGTGCCAGCAGTACCCGGGACAGGGGCTACAATGAGCAGTTCTTC. Its protein is CASSTRDRGYNEQFF.

About this clonotype: A read error is possible here, since a much larger clone lies one base away. The conserved phenylalanine or tryptophan normally closing the CDR3 is absent here, so this likely arose from a read error. This chain uses TRBV4-2 with TRBJ2-3; 7 nucleotides agree with TRBD2. Trimming at V came to 1 base and at J to 10 bases, leaving 14 bases not matched to a gene. Germline CDR1 and CDR2: LGHNA and YNFKEQ. The CDR3 spans 16 residues. The CDR3 DNA follows: TGTGCCAGCAGCCAAGGCCGCCTAGGGACTACCGGGTCGCAGTATTCT. Its protein is CASSQGRLGTTGSQYS.

This clonotype was counted only a few times. CDR3: CASSQTGGASKNIQYF. In DNA form, the CDR3 reads TGTGCCAGCAGCCAAACAGGGGGCGCTTCCAAAAACATTCAGTACTTC. The rearrangement links TRBV7-8 to TRBJ2-4; 9 nucleotides agree with TRBD1. V gave up 5 bases and J gave up 2 bases; unmatched junction bases: 7. The CDR3 spans 16 residues. Germline CDR1 SGHVS, CDR2 FQNEAQ.

The chain uses TRBV27 and TRBJ2-7; TRBD1 matches 7 bases. The J segment lost 1 base and the V segment lost 5 bases, leaving 8 bases of the junction unmatched. This CDR3 spans 15 amino acids. CDR1 MNHEY and CDR2 SMNVEV come from the germline V gene (reference sequence). The CDR3 nucleotides are TGTGCCAGCAGTGCCCACAGGGGTAGTTCCTACGAGCAGTACTTC. Its protein is CASSAHRGSSYEQYF.

At least ten counts were recorded for this clonotype. CDR3 in DNA: TGTGCCAGCAGTGCCGTGACAGGGGGCCAAGATACGCAGTATTTT. Translated, it gives CASSAVTGGQDTQYF. This sequence joins TRBV2 and TRBJ2-3, with TRBD1 matching 10 bases. The trim removed 4 bases at V and 5 bases at J, leaving 6 bases unmatched. Germline CDR1 SNHLY, CDR2 FYNNEI. The CDR3 is made up of 15 amino acids.

The chain links TRBV11-1 to TRBJ1-4; no clear D. V was clipped by 4 bases and J by 0 bases, with 15 bases between them. Germline V gives CDR1 SGHAT, CDR2 FQDESV (reference sequence). CDR3 length: 17 residues. The CDR3 spells CASSYQSGEPTNEKLFF. CDR3 nucleotide sequence: TGTGCCAGCAGCTATCAATCCGGGGAGCCAACTAATGAAAAACTGTTTTTT. Drawing the rest from reference TRBV11-1 and TRBJ1-4, the complete variable domain is EAEVAQSPRYKITEKSQAVAFWCDPISGHATLYWYRQILGQGPELLVQFQDESVVDDSQLPKDRFSAERLKGVDSTLKIQPAELGDSAMYLCASSYQSGEPTNEKLFFGSGTQLSVL.

V and J are TRBV19 and TRBJ1-2, with TRBD1 identical over 9 bases. J gave up 2 bases and V 6 bases, and 10 bases lay outside the gene matches. The CDR3 runs to 16 residues. CDR1 is LNHDA and CDR2 is SQIVND in the germline V gene (reference sequence). CDR3 sequence: CASSNLPGQGNYGYTF. CDR3 nucleotides: TGTGCCAGTAGCAATCTCCCGGGACAGGGAAACTATGGCTACACCTTC.

To note about this clonotype: A clone one base away is much larger, so this may be a read error. This chain joins TRBV11-1 and TRBJ2-3; 8 bases are shared with TRBD1. CDR1 is SGHAT and CDR2 is FQDESV in the germline V gene (reference sequence). The CDR3 length is 16 residues. The V segment lost 2 bases and the J segment 2 bases; nucleotides outside the gene matches: 6. The CDR3 sequence is CASSLSRTGITDTQYF. The CDR3 nucleotides read TGTGCCAGCAGCTTATCCCGGACAGGGATCACAGATACGCAGTATTTT.

On this clonotype itself: This clone may be a read error of a much larger clone one base away. J is TRBJ2-3 and V is TRBV5-1; TRBD2 aligns across 11 bases. The CDR3 runs to 17 residues. Germline CDR1 SGHRS, CDR2 YFSETQ. CDR3 DNA sequence: TGCGCCAGCAGCTTGGCCGAGCTAGCGGGAGGTGGAGATACGCAGTGTTTT. Protein: CASSLAELAGGGDTQCF.

The rearrangement links TRBV24-1 to TRBJ1-6; D is perhaps TRBD1 (5 bases). Germline assignment: CDR1 KGHDR and CDR2 SFDVKD. V dropped 5 bases and J dropped 9 bases, with 19 bases sitting between them. The CDR3 runs to 16 residues. The CDR3 sequence: CATSVAGRKIGSPLHF. The CDR3 DNA reads TGTGCCACCAGTGTGGCAGGGAGGAAGATTGGTTCACCCCTCCACTTT.

This clonotype appeared many times. J is TRBJ2-3 and V is TRBV25-1; possibly TRBD2 for D (6 bases). Germline CDR1 and CDR2: MGHDK and SYGVNS. CDR3 length equals 12 residues. V dropped 8 bases and J dropped 4 bases, with 10 bases sitting between them. This CDR3 is CASGGDPDTQYF. DNA of the CDR3: TGTGCCAGCGGAGGGGATCCAGATACGCAGTATTTT.

The J gene is TRBJ2-7, the V gene TRBV12-3 or TRBV12-4, with D possibly being TRBD1 or TRBD2 (5 bases each). The length of the CDR3 is 15 residues. V lost 3 bases, J lost 2 bases, and 14 bases lay in between. The DNA of the CDR3 is TGTGCCAGCAGTTTCCAGGGACGAGCGGCCTACGAGCAGTACTTC. Translation gives CASSFQGRAAYEQYF.

This clonotype has at least ten counts. The CDR3 spells CASSSGTGGVSYNSPLHF. For the CDR3, the DNA is TGTGCCAGCAGCTCCGGGACAGGGGGTGTCTCCTATAATTCACCCCTCCACTTT. This chain connects TRBV13 to TRBJ1-6; 11 bases agree with TRBD1. V was clipped by 4 bases and J by 0 bases; unmatched bases: 5. The CDR3 is made up of 18 amino acids. The germline CDR1 and CDR2 sequences are PRHDT and FYEKMQ (reference sequence).

There are many counts of this clonotype. This chain connects TRBV15 to TRBJ2-2, with unresolved D. CDR3 length: 13 amino acids. Deletions cut 1 base from V and 4 bases from J, with 4 bases between. The germline V gene encodes CDR1 LNHNV and CDR2 YYDKDF (reference sequence). This CDR3 reads CATSRASTGELFF. The CDR3 DNA is TGTGCCACCAGCAGAGCTAGCACCGGGGAGCTGTTTTTT.

This clonotype was found many times. The chain combines TRBV11-2 with TRBJ2-7; TRBD1 is a possible D gene (6 bases). Germline CDR1 is SGHAT and CDR2 is FQNNGV. This CDR3 region has 12 residues. The germline V and J ends were trimmed by 5 bases and 4 bases, with 9 bases remaining between them. CDR3 sequence reads: CASSRTVYEQYF. CDR3 in DNA: TGTGCCAGCAGCCGGACAGTTTACGAGCAGTACTTC. Filled out from reference TRBV11-2 and TRBJ2-7, the complete variable domain reads EAGVAQSPRYKIIEKRQSVAFWCNPISGHATLYWYQQILGQGPKLLIQFQNNGVVDDSQLPKDRFSAERLKGVDSTLKIQPAKLEDSAVYLCASSRTVYEQYFGPGTRLTVT.

This clonotype was counted a few times. The CDR3: CASSLTGTGVGFTEAFF. The CDR3 DNA reads as TGCGCCAGCAGCCTTACGGGGACAGGGGTGGGTTTCACTGAAGCTTTCTTT. J is TRBJ1-1 and V is TRBV5-1, with 10 bases matching TRBD1. J lost 4 bases, V lost 4 bases, and 13 bases had no gene match. The CDR3 spans 17 residues. CDR1 is SGHRS and CDR2 is YFSETQ in the germline V gene. Drawing the rest from reference TRBV5-1 and TRBJ1-1, the complete variable domain is KAGVTQTPRYLIKTRGQQVTLSCSPISGHRSVSWYQQTPGQGLQFLFEYFSETQRNKGNFPGRFSGRQFSNSRSEMNVSTLELGDSALYLCASSLTGTGVGFTEAFFGQGTRLTVV.

The V and J genes are TRBV11-1 and TRBJ2-5, with 7 bases fitting TRBD2. Germline loops: CDR1 SGHAT, CDR2 FQDESV (reference sequence). This CDR3 contains 18 residues. Trimming removed 3 bases from V and 4 bases from J; junction bases left unmatched: 17. As DNA, the CDR3 is TGTGCCAGCAGCTTGTTGGGGAGCGGGACGCAAAGTGGAGAGACCCAGTACTTC. Protein sequence: CASSLLGSGTQSGETQYF. The entire variable domain, with the rest obtained from reference TRBV11-1 and TRBJ2-5, is as follows: EAEVAQSPRYKITEKSQAVAFWCDPISGHATLYWYRQILGQGPELLVQFQDESVVDDSQLPKDRFSAERLKGVDSTLKIQPAELGDSAMYLCASSLLGSGTQSGETQYFGPGTRLLVL.

This clonotype was observed at least ten times. The chain couples TRBV7-2 to TRBJ1-1; D perhaps matches TRBD1 (5 bases). This CDR3 has 11 residues. Trimming left V 3 bases short and J 11 bases short, with 10 bases between. Germline V gene sequence: CDR1 SGHTA, CDR2 FQGNSA. In nucleotides, the CDR3 is TGTGCCAGCAGCTTGGGGGTGAGGGCTTTCTTT. Translated, it gives CASSLGVRAFF.

There are a few counts of this clonotype. The chain employs TRBV30 and TRBJ1-2; perhaps TRBD1 as D (6 bases). V was pared by 3 bases and J by 8 bases, with 16 bases between. CDR1 and CDR2 from the germline V gene are GTSNPN and SVGIG (reference sequence). CDR3 length equals 13 residues. The CDR3: CAWSQSGGAGYTF. CDR3 nucleotide sequence: TGTGCCTGGAGCCAAAGTGGGGGCGCGGGCTACACCTTC. Using reference TRBV30 and TRBJ1-2 for the parts outside the CDR3, the full variable domain is SQTIHQWPATLVQPVGSPLSLECTVEGTSNPNLYWYRQAAGRGLQLLFYSVGIGQISSEVPQNLSASRPQDRQFILSSKKLLLSDSGFYLCAWSQSGGAGYTFGSGTRLTVV.

This clonotype has at least ten counts. The chain joins TRBV15 to TRBJ1-3; D uncertain. The ends were cut back, 0 bases at V and 4 bases at J, with 10 bases in the middle. Germline values: CDR1 LNHNV, CDR2 YYDKDF (reference sequence). The CDR3 is 15 amino acids. CDR3 amino acids: CATSRDSSPGNTIYF. The CDR3 DNA reads as TGTGCCACCAGCAGAGATTCAAGCCCCGGAAACACCATATATTTT.

This clonotype was detected a few times. At one end the junction does not follow the germline gene, possibly because of a read error. The chain has TRBV11-2 and TRBJ2-7, with 8 bases fitting TRBD1. From germline, CDR1 is SGHAT and CDR2 FQNNGV. The CDR3 runs to 14 residues. This chain's CDR3 is CASSSDRASYEQYF. The CDR3 DNA is TGTGCCAGTAGCTCGGACAGGGCATCCTACGAGCAGTACTTC.

The chain combines TRBV10-1 with TRBJ2-7; perhaps TRBD2 as D (5 bases). V shed 6 bases and J shed 0 bases, with 12 bases lying between them. The CDR3 has 14 residues. The V gene's germline CDR1 is WNHNN and CDR2 SYGVQD (reference sequence). CDR3 in amino acids: CASSRTPPSYEQYF. CDR3 bases: TGCGCCAGCAGCCGGACTCCCCCCTCCTACGAGCAGTACTTC.

The chain employs TRBV7-9 and TRBJ1-6; D might be TRBD1 (5 bases). Trimming stripped 1 base from V and 10 bases from J, with 8 bases between. The CDR3 length is 13 residues. The germline V gene encodes CDR1 SEHNR and CDR2 FQNEAQ (reference sequence). CDR3 loop: CASSLEAGSPLHF. CDR3 nucleotide sequence: TGTGCCAGCAGCTTAGAGGCAGGGTCACCCCTCCACTTT.

This clonotype was picked up many times. Here the CDR3 reads CAVGDRNYNEQFF. The CDR3 DNA sequence: TGTGCCGTGGGCGACAGGAATTACAATGAGCAGTTCTTC. This chain joins TRBV2 and TRBJ2-1; a weak D match, TRBD1 (6 bases). The CDR3 totals 13 residues. The germline V gene encodes CDR1 SNHLY and CDR2 FYNNEI. With 11 bases removed from V and 4 bases from J, the gap between germline ends came to 15 bases.

In its sample, this clonotype was seen many times. This chain links TRBV7-3 with TRBJ1-1; possibly TRBD1 for D (5 bases). The CDR3 covers 13 residues. Trimming pared 0 bases from V and 7 bases from J, leaving 9 bases between. The germline gives CDR1 SGHTA, CDR2 FQGTGA. Written as DNA, the CDR3 is TGTGCCAGCAGCTTAACCGGGGGGGGTGAAGCTTTCTTT. Translated: CASSLTGGGEAFF.

The V gene is TRBV29-1, the J gene TRBJ2-5; TRBD1 or TRBD2 may be the D gene (5 bases each). Germline CDR1 is SQVTM and CDR2 is ANQGSEA. This CDR3 contains 12 residues. Trimming removed 7 bases from V and 1 base from J, with 10 bases in between. The CDR3 DNA sequence: TGCAGCGGAGAGGGGTCCCAAGAGACCCAGTACTTC. It codes for CSGEGSQETQYF.